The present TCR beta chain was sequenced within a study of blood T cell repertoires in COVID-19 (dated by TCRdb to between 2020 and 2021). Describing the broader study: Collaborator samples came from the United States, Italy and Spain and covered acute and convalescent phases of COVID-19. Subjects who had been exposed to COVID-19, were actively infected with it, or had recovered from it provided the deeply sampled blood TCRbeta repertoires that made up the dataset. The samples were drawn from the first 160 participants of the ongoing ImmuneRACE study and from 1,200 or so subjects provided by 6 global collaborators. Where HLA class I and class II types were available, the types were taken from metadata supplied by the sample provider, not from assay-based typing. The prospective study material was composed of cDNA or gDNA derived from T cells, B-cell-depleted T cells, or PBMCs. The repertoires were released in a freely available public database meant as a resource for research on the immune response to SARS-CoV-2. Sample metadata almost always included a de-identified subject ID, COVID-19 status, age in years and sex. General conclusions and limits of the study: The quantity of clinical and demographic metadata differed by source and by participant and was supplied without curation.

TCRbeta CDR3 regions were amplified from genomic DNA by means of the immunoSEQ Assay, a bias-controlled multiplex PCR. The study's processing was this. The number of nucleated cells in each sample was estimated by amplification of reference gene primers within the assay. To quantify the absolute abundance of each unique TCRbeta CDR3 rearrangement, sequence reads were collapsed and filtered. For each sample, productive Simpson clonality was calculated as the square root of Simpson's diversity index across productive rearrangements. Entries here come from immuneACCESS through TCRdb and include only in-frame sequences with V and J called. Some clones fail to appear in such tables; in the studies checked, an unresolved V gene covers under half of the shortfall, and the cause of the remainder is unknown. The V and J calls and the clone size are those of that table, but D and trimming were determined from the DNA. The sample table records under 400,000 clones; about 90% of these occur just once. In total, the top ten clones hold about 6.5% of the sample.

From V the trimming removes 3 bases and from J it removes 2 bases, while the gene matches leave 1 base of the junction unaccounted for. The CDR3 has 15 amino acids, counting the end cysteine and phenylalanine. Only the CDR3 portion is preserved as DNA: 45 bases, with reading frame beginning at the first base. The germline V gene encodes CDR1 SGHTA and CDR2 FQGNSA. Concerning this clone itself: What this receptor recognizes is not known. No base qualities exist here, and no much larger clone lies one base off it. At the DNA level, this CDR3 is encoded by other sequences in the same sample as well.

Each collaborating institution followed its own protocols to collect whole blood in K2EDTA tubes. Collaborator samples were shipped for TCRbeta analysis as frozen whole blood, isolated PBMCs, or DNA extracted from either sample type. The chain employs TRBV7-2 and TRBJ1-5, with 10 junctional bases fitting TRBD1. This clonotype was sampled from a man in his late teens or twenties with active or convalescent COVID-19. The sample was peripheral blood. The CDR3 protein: CASSFGQGGNQPQHF. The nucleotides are TGTGCCAGCAGCTTCGGACAGGGGGGCAATCAGCCCCAGCATTTT.